This T cell receptor beta chain appears in the sequencing data of a study of blood T cell repertoires in COVID-19. Study context: Samples came from the United States, Italy and Spain, spanning acute and convalescent COVID-19. T cells, B-cell-depleted T cells, or PBMCs supplied cDNA or gDNA.

The participants were between about 18 and 100 years old and came from some 25 US areas. Allocation to cohorts depended on clinical history reported by the participants. Measured with immunoSEQ multiplex PCR; TCRdb has only the in-frame clones, and not every one. The table includes under 300,000 clones, about nine tenths detected once. The CDR3 consists of 17 residues. The V segment lost 1 base and the J segment 0 bases; nucleotides outside the gene matches: 9. The germline V gene has CDR1 KGHSH and CDR2 LQKENI. The sequence was obtained from a man aged 18 to 29 who had recovered from COVID-19. Input material: PBMCs or T cells enriched from blood (not recorded which). The V and J genes are TRBV18 and TRBJ2-7, with 7 bases lining up with TRBD1. CDR3 sequence reads: CASSPRQTGSHSYEQYF. For the CDR3, the DNA is TGTGCCAGCTCACCACGGCAGACAGGGTCCCACTCCTACGAGCAGTACTTC.